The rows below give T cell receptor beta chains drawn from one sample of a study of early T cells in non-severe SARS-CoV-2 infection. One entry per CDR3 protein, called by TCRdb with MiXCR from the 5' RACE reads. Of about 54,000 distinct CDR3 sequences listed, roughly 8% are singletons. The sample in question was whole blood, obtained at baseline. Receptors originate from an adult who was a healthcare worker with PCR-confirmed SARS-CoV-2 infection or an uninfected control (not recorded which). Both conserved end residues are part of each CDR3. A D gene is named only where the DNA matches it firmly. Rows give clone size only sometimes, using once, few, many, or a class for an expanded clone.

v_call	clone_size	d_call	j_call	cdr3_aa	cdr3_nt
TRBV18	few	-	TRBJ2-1	CASSKNRVESYNEQFF	TGTGCCAGCTCAAAAAACAGGGTTGAATCCTACAATGAGCAGTTCTTC
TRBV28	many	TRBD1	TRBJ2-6	CASDRGFAGANVLTF	TGTGCCAGCGACAGGGGGTTTGCTGGGGCCAACGTCCTGACTTTC
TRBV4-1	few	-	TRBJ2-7	CASSQENQVRYEQYF	TGCGCCAGCAGCCAAGAAAATCAGGTCCGCTACGAGCAGTACTTC
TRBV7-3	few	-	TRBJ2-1	CASRDSRNEQFF	TGTGCCAGCAGGGATTCACGGAACGAGCAGTTCTTC
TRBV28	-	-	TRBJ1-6	CASTRDLTANSPLHF	TGTGCCAGCACCAGGGACCTCACGGCGAATTCACCCCTCCACTTT
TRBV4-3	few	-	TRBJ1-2	CASSQDQLGYTF	TGCGCCAGCAGCCAAGATCAACTAGGCTACACCTTC
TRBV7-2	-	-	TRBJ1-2	CASSSGTGRARGYTF	TGTGCCAGCAGCTCCGGGACGGGCAGGGCTCGCGGCTACACCTTC
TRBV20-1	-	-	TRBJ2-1	CSAGTNEQFF	TGCAGTGCTGGGACTAATGAGCAGTTCTTC
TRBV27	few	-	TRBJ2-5	CASSKGGTALETQYF	TGTGCCAGCAGCAAAGGGGGGACTGCCCTTGAGACCCAGTACTTC
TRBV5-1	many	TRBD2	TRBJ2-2	CASRMTSSNTGELFF	TGCGCCAGCAGAATGACTAGCTCGAACACCGGGGAGCTGTTTTTT
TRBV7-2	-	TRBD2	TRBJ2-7	CASSSASGTYEQYF	TGTGCCAGCAGCTCTGCTAGCGGAACCTACGAGCAGTACTTC
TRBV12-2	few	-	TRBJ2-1	CASRFPGLPNEQFF	TGTGCAAGTCGCTTCCCGGGACTGCCCAATGAGCAGTTCTTC
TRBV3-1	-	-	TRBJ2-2	CASSQVAVMGLFF	TGTGCCAGCAGCCAAGTCGCCGTAATGGGGCTGTTTTTT
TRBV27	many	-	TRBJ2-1	CASSFLGDDNEQFF	TGTGCCAGCAGTTTTCTGGGGGATGACAATGAGCAGTTCTTC
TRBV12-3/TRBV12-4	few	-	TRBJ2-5	CASSFSGVTKETQYF	TGTGCCAGCAGTTTTTCGGGGGTTACTAAAGAGACCCAGTACTTC
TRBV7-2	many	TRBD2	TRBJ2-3	CASSFLAGGKVDTQYF	TGTGCCAGCAGCTTTCTAGCGGGAGGGAAGGTGGATACGCAGTATTTT
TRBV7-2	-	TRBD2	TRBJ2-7	CASTAGPYEQYF	TGTGCCAGTACAGCGGGGCCCTACGAGCAGTACTTC
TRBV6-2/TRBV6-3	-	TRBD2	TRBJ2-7	CASGRRDYTYEQYF	TGTGCCAGCGGCCGGCGGGACTACACCTACGAGCAGTACTTC
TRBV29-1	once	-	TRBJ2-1	CSVDDSSLSYNEQFF	TGCAGCGTTGACGATTCTTCTCTGTCCTACAATGAGCAGTTCTTC
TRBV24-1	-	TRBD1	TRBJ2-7	CATSASSGTGIDEQYF	TGTGCCACCAGTGCTTCCTCCGGGACAGGCATCGACGAGCAGTACTTC
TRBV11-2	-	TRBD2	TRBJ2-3	CASSWGLAGVPRPDTQYF	TGTGCCAGCAGCTGGGGACTAGCGGGAGTACCCCGACCAGATACGCAGTATTTT
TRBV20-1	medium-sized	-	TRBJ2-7	CSARAGVPLEEQYF	TGCAGTGCTAGAGCGGGAGTGCCACTTGAGGAGCAGTACTTC